The 10 T cell receptor beta chains reported below all come from one sample, sequenced in a study of T cell changes during pregnancy in multiple sclerosis (dated by TCRdb to about 2019). Library prep was done by the immunoSEQ multiplex PCR assay. Sourced from immuneACCESS, this table was stored by TCRdb with only in-frame sequences that have V and J called. A share of the clones is absent; for the studies checked, an unresolved V gene accounts for under half, and the remainder has no known explanation. This sample lists around 110,000 clones; 92% were detected once. 0.65% to 0.9% of the sample is in the top ten clones. Material: peripheral blood, obtained in the third trimester of pregnancy. The receptors originated from a female donor in good health, enrolled as a control in a pregnancy study.

Concerning this clone itself: The sample carries other DNA sequences with the same CDR3. This chain connects TRBV6-4 to TRBJ2-2; weak D call: TRBD2 (5 bases). Germline loops: CDR1 MRHNA, CDR2 SNTAGT. This CDR3 is 11 amino acids long. V was cut by 6 bases and J by 7 bases, with 6 bases left in between. DNA for the CDR3: TGTGCCAGCAGCGGAGGCGGGGAGCTGTTTTTT. Translated, it gives CASSGGGELFF.

This CDR3 is CAWSAGVGDEKLFF. The CDR3 bases are TGTGCCTGGAGCGCAGGGGTTGGAGACGAAAAACTGTTTTTT. The V call is TRBV30, the J call TRBJ1-4; TRBD1 is a possible D gene (6 bases). There are 14 residues in the CDR3. Germline V CDR1 and CDR2: GTSNPN, SVGIG (reference sequence). V lost 3 bases to trimming and J lost 8 bases, with 16 bases between them. Full variable domain (outside the CDR3, taken from reference TRBV30 and TRBJ1-4): SQTIHQWPATLVQPVGSPLSLECTVEGTSNPNLYWYRQAAGRGLQLLFYSVGIGQISSEVPQNLSASRPQDRQFILSSKKLLLSDSGFYLCAWSAGVGDEKLFFGSGTQLSVL.

V gene TRBV6-1 combines with J gene TRBJ2-7; D call uncertain. CDR1 and CDR2 from the germline V gene are MNHNS and SASEGT. The V end was cut by 6 bases, the J end by 0 bases, with 12 bases between. The CDR3 is 14 amino acids. CDR3 loop: CASSPDILSYEQYF. The CDR3 DNA reads as TGTGCCAGCAGCCCCGACATCCTCTCCTACGAGCAGTACTTC.

The genes are TRBV7-2 and TRBJ1-2, with D perhaps TRBD1 (6 bases). V shed 3 bases and J shed 2 bases, with 16 bases lying between them. Germline lookup yields CDR1 SGHTA and CDR2 FQGNSA. This CDR3 is 16 amino acids long. The CDR3: CASSFTGQNLNYGYTF. Written as DNA, the CDR3 is TGTGCCAGCAGCTTTACAGGACAGAACCTGAACTATGGCTACACCTTC.

The chain is built from TRBV27 and TRBJ2-7; no clear D. The V gene's germline CDR1 is MNHEY and CDR2 SMNVEV (reference sequence). Trimming cost V 0 bases and J 2 bases, with 11 bases left between them. There are 15 residues in the CDR3. The DNA for the CDR3 is TGTGCCAGCAGTTTATCGAGCAGGATTACCTACGAGCAGTACTTC. The encoded protein is CASSLSSRITYEQYF.

V gene TRBV11-3 combines with J gene TRBJ1-1; 7 bases are a match to TRBD1. Germline CDR1 is SGHNT and CDR2 is YENEEA. J lost 3 bases, V lost 2 bases, and 6 bases had no gene match. CDR3 length: 15 residues. The CDR3 spells CASSLRQGRDTEAFF. The CDR3 DNA follows: TGTGCCAGCAGCTTACGACAGGGCCGGGACACTGAAGCTTTCTTT.

In DNA, the CDR3 is TGTGCCAGCAGCTTAGGTACAGGGGCCTATGGCTACACCTTC. The encoded protein is CASSLGTGAYGYTF. The V call is TRBV7-2, the J call TRBJ1-2; TRBD1 matches 7 bases. This CDR3 has 14 amino acids. With 1 base clipped from V and 4 bases from J, the junction kept 3 bases outside the gene matches. The V gene's germline CDR1 is SGHTA and CDR2 FQGNSA. Looking up the rest from reference TRBV7-2 and TRBJ1-2 gives the full variable domain: GAGVSQSPSNKVTEKGKDVELRCDPISGHTALYWYRQSLGQGLEFLIYFQGNSAPDKSGLPSDRFSAERTGGSVSTLTIQRTQQEDSAVYLCASSLGTGAYGYTFGSGTRLTVV.

The CDR3 sequence: CASSPTSQNTEAFF. For the CDR3, the DNA is TGTGCCAGCAGCCCCACCTCACAGAACACTGAAGCTTTCTTT. V usage is TRBV7-3 and J usage is TRBJ1-1; D gene unclear. Per germline, CDR1 SGHTA and CDR2 FQGTGA. V was clipped by 5 bases and J by 1 base, with 11 bases between them. The CDR3 contains 14 residues.

The CDR3 reads CAWNFAGAEGTQYF. In DNA, the CDR3 is TGTGCCTGGAATTTCGCGGGGGCGGAAGGGACCCAGTACTTC. V and J are TRBV30 and TRBJ2-5; tentative D call: TRBD2 (7 bases). Trimming left V 4 bases short and J 7 bases short, with 19 bases between. There are 14 residues in the CDR3. The germline gives CDR1 GTSNPN, CDR2 SVGIG (reference sequence).

The genes are TRBV6-1 and TRBJ2-1; 7 nucleotides align to TRBD1. Germline loops: CDR1 MNHNS, CDR2 SASEGT. The CDR3 covers 13 residues. V lost 5 bases and J lost 8; bases outside the gene matches: 6. The CDR3 DNA reads TGTGCCAGCAGTTTAACGACAGGGCATGAGCAGTTCTTC. Its translation: CASSLTTGHEQFF.